This paragraph covers one T cell receptor (beta chain) sequence. Its antigen is still unknown. These data originate in a study of lymphopenia after photon versus proton radiotherapy. Whole-study findings and limits: Larger post-nadir TCR diversity loss correlated inversely with survival in deceased patients. Post-nadir diversity loss with photons came from oligoclonal expansion, particularly CD8+ Temra cells. Under photons, naive T cells and diversity fell while effector/memory populations rose.

Some clones are missing from TCRdb's copy, which holds only in-frame ones; the method was immunoSEQ multiplex PCR. This sample yields about 30,000 clones, of which roughly 90% are seen a single time; around 6.5% belongs to the top ten. From germline, CDR1 is SGHTS and CDR2 YDEGEE. The CDR3 extends over 15 amino acids. Germline trimming cut 1 base from V and 6 bases from J; bases unmatched to any gene: 8. Specimen: peripheral blood, collected from a patient treated with photon-based radiotherapy. The clonotype originates from a woman aged 50 to 60 with pancreatic cancer. The chain joins TRBV5-8 to TRBJ1-1; 8 positions agree with TRBD1. DNA of the CDR3: TGTGCCAGCAGCTTGAAGAGGACAGGGAGACCTGAAGCTTTCTTT. Translating gives CASSLKRTGRPEAFF. The full variable domain, rest sourced from reference TRBV5-8 and TRBJ1-1, is EAGVTQSPTHLIKTRGQQATLRCSPISGHTSVYWYQQALGLGLQFLLWYDEGEERNRGNFPPRFSGRQFPNYSSELNVNALELEDSALYLCASSLKRTGRPEAFFGQGTRLTVV.